The following is a T cell receptor (beta chain) sequence with its context. Trimming stripped 0 bases from V and 4 bases from J, with 9 bases between. The CDR3 is made up of 14 amino acids. Germline V gives CDR1 SGHTA, CDR2 FQGNSA. The entry originates in a study of blood T cell repertoires in COVID-19. The overall study: PBMCs, B-cell-depleted T cells, or T cells were the source of the cDNA or gDNA that made up the material.

Profiled with immunoSEQ multiplex PCR; TCRdb holds only in-frame clones, not every one. The sample has fewer than 120,000 clones, about 80% seen once. Sequencing was performed on peripheral blood. The V call is TRBV7-2, the J call TRBJ1-1; tentatively, D is TRBD1 (5 bases). The origin of this receptor is a woman of 80 years or more with acute or convalescent COVID-19. CDR3 sequence reads: CASSLAGGPTEAFF. CDR3 DNA: TGTGCCAGCAGCTTAGCCGGGGGTCCCACTGAAGCTTTCTTT.